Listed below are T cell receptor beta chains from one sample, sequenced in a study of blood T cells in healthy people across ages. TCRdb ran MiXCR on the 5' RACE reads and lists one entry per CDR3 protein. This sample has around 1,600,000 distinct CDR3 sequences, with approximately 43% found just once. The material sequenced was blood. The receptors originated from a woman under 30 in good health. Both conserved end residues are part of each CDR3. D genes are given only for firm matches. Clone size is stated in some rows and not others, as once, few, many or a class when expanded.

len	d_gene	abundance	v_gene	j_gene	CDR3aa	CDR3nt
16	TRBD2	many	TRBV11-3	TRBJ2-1	CASSLGGRASYNEQFF	TGTGCCAGCAGCTTAGGTGGGAGGGCCTCCTACAATGAGCAGTTCTTC
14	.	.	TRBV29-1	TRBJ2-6	CSVGRNSGANVLTF	TGCAGCGTTGGTCGGAACTCTGGGGCCAACGTCCTGACTTTC
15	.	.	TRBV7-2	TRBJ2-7	CASSLAATANNEQYF	TGTGCCAGCAGCTTAGCGGCTACTGCGAACAATGAGCAGTACTTC
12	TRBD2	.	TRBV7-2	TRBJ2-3	CASGLPGGTQYF	TGTGCCAGCGGCTTACCGGGAGGGACGCAGTATTTT
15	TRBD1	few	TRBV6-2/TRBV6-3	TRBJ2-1	CASSSTSGQGNEQFF	TGTGCCAGCAGTTCAACTTCGGGACAGGGGAATGAGCAGTTCTTC
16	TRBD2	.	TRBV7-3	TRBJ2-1	CASSARGLAGVNEQFF	TGTGCCAGCAGCGCCCGGGGACTAGCGGGAGTTAATGAGCAGTTCTTC
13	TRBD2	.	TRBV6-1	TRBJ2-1	CASGTILYTEQFF	TGTGCCTCCGGGACTATCCTCTACACTGAGCAGTTCTTC
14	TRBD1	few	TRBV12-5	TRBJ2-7	CASGNRGRSHEQYF	TGTGCTAGTGGGAACAGGGGGCGAAGCCACGAGCAGTACTTC
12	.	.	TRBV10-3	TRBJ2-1	CAISETFDEQFF	TGTGCCATCAGTGAGACATTCGATGAGCAGTTCTTC
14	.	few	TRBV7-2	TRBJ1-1	CASMTRGSHTEAFF	TGTGCCAGTATGACCAGGGGAAGCCACACTGAAGCTTTCTTT
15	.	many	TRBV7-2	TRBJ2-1	CASSTSRNSYNEQFF	TGTGCCAGCAGCACTAGCCGCAACTCCTACAATGAGCAGTTCTTC
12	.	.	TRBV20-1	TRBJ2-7	CSATVRSYEQYF	TGCAGTGCTACAGTTAGGTCCTACGAGCAGTACTTC
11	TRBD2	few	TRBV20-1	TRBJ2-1	CSAPRTSEQFF	TGCAGTGCTCCCCGGACTAGCGAACAGTTCTTC
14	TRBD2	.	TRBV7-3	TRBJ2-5	CASSRLAIFGEQYF	TGTGCCAGCAGCCGACTAGCTATCTTCGGTGAGCAGTACTTC
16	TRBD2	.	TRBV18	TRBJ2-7	CASSPSVQLAGQEQYF	TGTGCCAGCTCACCAAGTGTTCAACTAGCGGGTCAAGAGCAGTACTTC
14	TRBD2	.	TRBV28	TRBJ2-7	CASLRVAGGYEQYF	TGTGCCAGCCTACGGGTAGCGGGGGGTTACGAGCAGTACTTC
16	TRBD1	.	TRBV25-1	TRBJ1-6	CASSDAWDSDHSPLHF	TGTGCCAGCAGCGATGCCTGGGACAGCGACCATTCACCCCTCCACTTT
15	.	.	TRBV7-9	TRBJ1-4	CASSLAGGKNEKLFF	TGTGCCAGCAGCTTAGCCGGGGGCAAAAATGAAAAACTGTTTTTT
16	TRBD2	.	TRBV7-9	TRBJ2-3	CASSKTTSGYSDTQYF	TGTGCCAGCAGCAAGACGACTAGCGGGTACTCAGATACGCAGTATTTT
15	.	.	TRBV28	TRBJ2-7	CASSFRGVRTYEQYF	TGTGCCAGCAGCTTCAGGGGGGTAAGAACCTACGAGCAGTACTTC
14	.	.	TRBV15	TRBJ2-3	CATSRDSPALTQYF	TGTGCCACCAGCAGAGATAGTCCGGCGCTTACGCAGTATTTT
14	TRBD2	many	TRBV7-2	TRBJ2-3	CASSLTSGTDTQYF	TGTGCCAGCAGCTTGACTAGCGGCACAGATACGCAGTATTTT
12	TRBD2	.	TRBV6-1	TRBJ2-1	CASRGTSGSTFF	TGTGCCAGCAGGGGGACTAGCGGGAGTACGTTCTTC
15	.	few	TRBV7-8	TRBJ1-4	CASTPRRAAIEKLFF	TGTGCCAGCACCCCTCGCCGGGCGGCGATTGAAAAACTGTTTTTT
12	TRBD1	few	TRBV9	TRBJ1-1	CASSAGQGEAFF	TGTGCCAGCAGCGCTGGACAGGGTGAAGCTTTCTTT
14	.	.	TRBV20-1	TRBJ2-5	CSARVPGQMETQYF	TGCAGTGCTAGAGTACCGGGGCAGATGGAGACCCAGTACTTC
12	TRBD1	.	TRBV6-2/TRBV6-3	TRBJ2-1	CASSPRTGLVFF	TGTGCCAGCAGTCCCAGGACAGGGTTGGTGTTCTTC
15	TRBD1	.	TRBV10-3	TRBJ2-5	CATTTGDRGLETQYF	TGTGCCACCACGACCGGAGACAGGGGACTAGAGACCCAGTACTTC
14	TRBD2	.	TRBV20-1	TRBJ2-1	CSAVLAVFYNEQFF	TGCAGTGCGGTACTAGCGGTTTTCTACAATGAGCAGTTCTTC